This T cell receptor beta chain stems from a study of spatial heterogeneity in lung cancer. The wider study: Alpha-chain sequences were consistently detected in smaller numbers than beta-chain sequences.

The time point was: sample taken at primary tumor resection. Whole RNA, which was extracted from tumor, nontumor lung tissue or frozen PBMC, was sequenced without any cell sorting. This clonotype is medium-sized in the sample. Its antigen remains unidentified. A read error may account for a junction end that differs from germline. CDR3 size: 10 residues. Germline-derived CDR1 and CDR2 are DFQATT and SNEGSKA (reference sequence). TCR cDNA molecules each carried a unique molecular identifier. TCRdb redid the calling of the 5' RACE reads with MiXCR, one entry per CDR3 protein. The table lists about 9,200 distinct CDR3 sequences, approximately 8% of them singletons. Study results and limitations: Blood showed ubiquitous tumor TCRs more often at resection than at routine follow-up.

This clonotype was obtained from a female donor with early-stage non-small cell lung cancer. The chain is built from TRBV20-1 and TRBJ1-4; D might be TRBD1 (5 bases). The input for sequencing was PBMCs, taken at surgery. CDR3 nucleotide sequence: TGCAGTGCTCGGGGGACTGAGACTGTTTTT. This sequence encodes CSARGTETVF.